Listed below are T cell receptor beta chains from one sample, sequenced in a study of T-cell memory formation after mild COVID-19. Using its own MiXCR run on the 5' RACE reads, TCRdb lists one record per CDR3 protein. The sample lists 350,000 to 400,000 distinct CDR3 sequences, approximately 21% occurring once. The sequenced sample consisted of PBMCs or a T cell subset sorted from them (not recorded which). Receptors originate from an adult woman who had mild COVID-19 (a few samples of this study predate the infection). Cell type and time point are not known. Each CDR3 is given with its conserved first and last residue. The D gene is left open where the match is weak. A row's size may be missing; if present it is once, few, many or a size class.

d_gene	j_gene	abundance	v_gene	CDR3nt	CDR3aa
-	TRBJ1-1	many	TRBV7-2	TGTGCCAGCAGCTTAGGGGGGTCGAACACTGAAGCTTTCTTT	CASSLGGSNTEAFF
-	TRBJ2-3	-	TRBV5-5	TGTGCCAGCAGCACAAGTACAGGCACAGATACGCAGTATTTT	CASSTSTGTDTQYF
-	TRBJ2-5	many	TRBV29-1	TGCAGCGTGAGATTATTGGAGCCTAAAGAGACCCAGTACTTC	CSVRLLEPKETQYF
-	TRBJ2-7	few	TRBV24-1	TGTGCCACCAGTGACTCACTACAGGGTCATGGCGACGAGCAGTACTTC	CATSDSLQGHGDEQYF
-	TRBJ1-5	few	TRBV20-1	TGCAGTGCTAGTGACAGTCAGAATCAGCCCCAGCATTTT	CSASDSQNQPQHF
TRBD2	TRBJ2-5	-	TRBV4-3	TGCGCCAGCAGCCAATTTTTAGCGGGACCCCAAGAGACCCAGTACTTC	CASSQFLAGPQETQYF
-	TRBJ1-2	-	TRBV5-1	TGCGCCAGCAGCTTGCGAGGGGACTATGGCTACACCTTC	CASSLRGDYGYTF
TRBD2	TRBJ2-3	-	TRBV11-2	TGTGCCAGCAGCCCAGCAGTAGCGGGAGGGCCCCCGAGGCGTACGCAGTATTTT	CASSPAVAGGPPRRTQYF
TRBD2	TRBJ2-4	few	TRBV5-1	TGCGCCAGCAGCACGAACGGGGGGGCCAAAAACATTCAGTACTTC	CASSTNGGAKNIQYF
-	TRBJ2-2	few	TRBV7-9	TGTGCCAGCAGCCCGAGGGGAGGAAGCACCGGGGAGCTGTTTTTT	CASSPRGGSTGELFF
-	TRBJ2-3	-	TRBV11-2	TGTGCCACCCGCAAATGGGGCCGTAGCACAGATACGCAGTATTTT	CATRKWGRSTDTQYF
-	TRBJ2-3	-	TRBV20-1	TGCAGTGCTCAGGACAGCCCCAAGGGGACGCAGTATTTT	CSAQDSPKGTQYF
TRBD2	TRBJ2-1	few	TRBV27	TGTGCCAGCAGTTTCTCGCTAGCGGGGATAAACAATGAGCAGTTCTTC	CASSFSLAGINNEQFF
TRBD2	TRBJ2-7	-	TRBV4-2	TGTGCCAGCAGCCAAGATCGACTAGCGGGAGGCCTCTACGAGCAGTACTTC	CASSQDRLAGGLYEQYF
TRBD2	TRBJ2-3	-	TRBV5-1	TGCGCCAGCAGCTTGGGCGGACTAGGATCAGATACGCAGTATTTT	CASSLGGLGSDTQYF